This passage covers 20 T cell receptor beta chains from one sample sequenced in a study of a mutant IDH1 vaccine in newly diagnosed glioma (dated by TCRdb to the early 2020s). According to the study, the label for this sample's time point signals: week 5, during vaccination. A 20-mer mutant IDH1 peptide at 300 micrograms in Montanide made up each vaccine dose, which was injected subcutaneously together with topical imiquimod. No antigen is known for these receptors. The method was the immunoSEQ multiplex PCR assay. Imported from immuneACCESS, the table was reduced by TCRdb to in-frame sequences with V and J called. These copies leave out some clones; in studies compared against another copy, an unresolved V gene accounts for under half, and the cause of the remainder is not known. The table for this sample lists about 51,000 clones; about three quarters of them were counted only once. Of the sample, about 5% is held by the ten largest clones.

The sample consisted of PBMCs, taken from a glioma patient whose treatment included an IDH1 peptide vaccine. These receptors were obtained from a man aged 45-60 years with glioma.

This clone has more than one count but fewer than ten. The chain uses TRBV10-3 and TRBJ1-1; D is unresolved. Trimming took 6 bases from V and 1 from J, leaving 9 bases between them. The CDR3 contains 13 residues. The V gene's germline CDR1 is ENHRY and CDR2 SYGVKD. CDR3 DNA: TGTGCCATCAGCCGCCAAGGGAACACTGAAGCTTTCTTT. Its translation: CAISRQGNTEAFF.

The rearrangement joins TRBV7-2 to TRBJ2-1, with 8 nucleotides matching TRBD1. This CDR3 region has 15 residues. Trimming cost V 3 bases and J 6 bases; bases outside gene matches: 7. In germline, CDR1 is SGHTA, CDR2 FQGNSA. CDR3 DNA: TGTGCCAGCAGCTTTAGGACAGGGAGATCCAATGAGCAGTTCTTC. This sequence encodes CASSFRTGRSNEQFF.

V gene TRBV28 combines with J gene TRBJ2-7, with D possibly being TRBD1 (6 bases). The germline CDR1 and CDR2 sequences are MDHEN and SYDVKM. V dropped 4 bases and J dropped 5 bases, with 18 bases sitting between them. The CDR3 sequence is 15 residues long. CDR3 bases: TGTGCCAGCAGTTCCGGGACACGCTTAAGGGACGAGCAGTACTTC. This translates into CASSSGTRLRDEQYF.

This chain connects TRBV7-2 to TRBJ1-1; D unresolved. Between the trimmed V and J ends, which lost 3 bases and 4 bases, there was a span of 15 bases. Germline V CDR1 and CDR2: SGHTA, FQGNSA. The CDR3 spans 15 residues. CDR3 sequence reads: CASSFPEVSATEAFF. The DNA for the CDR3 is TGTGCCAGCAGCTTTCCAGAGGTATCGGCCACTGAAGCTTTCTTT.

This sequence joins TRBV5-4 and TRBJ1-2, with TRBD1 matching over 7 bases. Trimming cost V 4 bases and J 0 bases; bases outside gene matches: 12. Germline-derived CDR1 and CDR2 are SGHNT and YYREEE (reference sequence). CDR3 length equals 17 residues. CDR3 in amino acids: CASSASSTGYANYGYTF. CDR3 coding DNA: TGTGCCAGCAGCGCAAGCTCGACAGGGTACGCTAACTATGGCTACACCTTC.

The gene calls are TRBV19 and TRBJ2-2; D is uncertain. V dropped 7 bases and J dropped 1 base, with 7 bases sitting between them. There are 13 residues in the CDR3. Per the germline V gene, CDR1 is LNHDA and CDR2 is SQIVND (reference sequence). The CDR3 nucleotides are TGTGCCAGTATCCCAGGGAACACCGGGGAGCTGTTTTTT. Protein product: CASIPGNTGELFF.

The chain employs TRBV21-1 and TRBJ1-1. TRBV21-1 is flagged as a pseudogene. The CDR3 covers 15 residues. The DNA of the CDR3 is TGTGCCAGCAGCAAAGAGTTTCGGGGGAACACTGAAGCTTTCTTT. Translating it yields CASSKEFRGNTEAFF.

As DNA, the CDR3 is TGTGCCAGCAGTGAACTTTCCGGTATAGGCGCAAGCTCTGGAAACACCATATATTTT. It is translated as CASSELSGIGASSGNTIYF. The chain uses TRBV2 and TRBJ1-3; D not resolved. Trimming shortened V by 2 bases and J by 0 bases, and 20 bases separated the two germline ends. The CDR3 loop spans 19 amino acids. Looked up from germline, CDR1 is SNHLY and CDR2 is FYNNEI.

This chain uses TRBV14 with TRBJ1-3; D remains ambiguous. Germline assignment: CDR1 SGHDN and CDR2 FVKESK. V was pared by 0 bases and J by 0 bases, with 12 bases between. The CDR3 length is 17 residues. CDR3 sequence: CASSQDLRDFSGNTIYF. The CDR3 bases are TGTGCCAGCAGCCAAGATTTGCGTGATTTCTCTGGAAACACCATATATTTT.

Many counts were recorded for this clone. The chain links TRBV6-1 to TRBJ2-2, with D unclear. The germline V and J ends were trimmed by 6 bases and 0 bases, with 2 bases remaining between them. Looked up from germline, CDR1 is MNHNS and CDR2 is SASEGT. CDR3 length: 12 amino acids. CDR3 sequence: CASRTNTGELFF. The CDR3 DNA follows: TGTGCCAGCAGGACGAACACCGGGGAGCTGTTTTTT.

V and J are TRBV5-1 and TRBJ1-4; possibly TRBD1 for D (6 bases). The CDR3 is 14 residues long. The germline V gene encodes CDR1 SGHRS and CDR2 YFSETQ. V was cut by 0 bases and J by 6 bases, with 9 bases left in between. The CDR3 spells CASSLGQGHEKLFF. In DNA, the CDR3 is TGCGCCAGCAGCTTGGGGCAGGGGCATGAAAAACTGTTTTTT. The full variable domain, its missing parts supplied by reference TRBV5-1 and TRBJ1-4, is KAGVTQTPRYLIKTRGQQVTLSCSPISGHRSVSWYQQTPGQGLQFLFEYFSETQRNKGNFPGRFSGRQFSNSRSEMNVSTLELGDSALYLCASSLGQGHEKLFFGSGTQLSVL.

The V gene is TRBV25-1, the J gene TRBJ1-4, with a tentative D call TRBD1 (5 bases). Germline loops: CDR1 MGHDK, CDR2 SYGVNS. Trimming stripped 3 bases from V and 4 bases from J, with 12 bases between. The CDR3 is 15 amino acids. The CDR3 reads CASSEAGLGNEKLFF. The CDR3 nucleotides read TGTGCCAGCAGTGAGGCAGGGTTAGGTAATGAAAAACTGTTTTTT.

The chain is built from TRBV10-3 and TRBJ1-3; D not certain. The germline V gene has CDR1 ENHRY and CDR2 SYGVKD. Trimming took 0 bases from V and 0 from J, leaving 6 bases between them. The CDR3 spans 15 residues. The CDR3 here is CAISESYSSGNTIYF. CDR3 DNA: TGTGCCATCAGTGAGTCGTACAGCTCTGGAAACACCATATATTTT.

V usage is TRBV2 and J usage is TRBJ1-5, with 7 bases fitting TRBD1. There are 15 residues in the CDR3. V was clipped by 6 bases and J by 0 bases; unmatched bases: 5. Germline lookup yields CDR1 SNHLY and CDR2 FYNNEI. The CDR3 DNA reads as TGTGCCAGCAGGCCTGACAGGGTTAGCAATCAGCCCCAGCATTTT. Translation: CASRPDRVSNQPQHF.

The chain employs TRBV7-2 and TRBJ1-1; 7 bases agree with TRBD1. V shed 5 bases and J 1 base; nucleotides not matched to a gene: 4. The CDR3 sequence is 14 residues long. CDR1 and CDR2 (germline): SGHTA, FQGNSA. The CDR3 region is CASSLRGWNTEAFF. The CDR3 DNA reads TGTGCCAGCAGCCTCAGGGGGTGGAACACTGAAGCTTTCTTT.

This clone was counted only a few times. The CDR3 spells CASSTRPGTEAFF. CDR3 sequence (DNA): TGTGCCAGCAGCACCCGTCCCGGGACTGAAGCTTTCTTT. The gene calls are TRBV9 and TRBJ1-1; D ambiguous. This CDR3 has 13 residues. Trimming took 4 bases from V and 5 from J, leaving 12 bases between them. The germline V gene has CDR1 SGDLS and CDR2 YYNGEE. The full variable domain, its missing parts supplied by reference TRBV9 and TRBJ1-1, is DSGVTQTPKHLITATGQRVTLRCSPRSGDLSVYWYQQSLDQGLQFLIQYYNGEERAKGNILERFSAQQFPDLHSELNLSSLELGDSALYFCASSTRPGTEAFFGQGTRLTVV.

The chain employs TRBV7-2 and TRBJ2-7, with 7 positions matching TRBD1. Germline V gene lookup returns CDR1 SGHTA and CDR2 FQGNSA. The CDR3 is 14 residues long. After removal of 5 bases from V and 0 bases from J, the junction contained 4 bases not matched to a gene. CDR3 in DNA: TGTGCCAGCAGCACCGGACAGGTCTCCTACGAGCAGTACTTC. Its protein is CASSTGQVSYEQYF.

The chain recombines TRBV19 with TRBJ1-1, with 8 positions matching TRBD1. After removal of 7 bases from V and 1 base from J, the junction contained 8 bases not matched to a gene. This CDR3 spans 15 amino acids. CDR1 and CDR2 (germline): LNHDA, SQIVND (reference sequence). This CDR3 is CASNTFGTGNTEAFF. The DNA of the CDR3 is TGTGCCAGTAACACTTTCGGGACAGGGAACACTGAAGCTTTCTTT.

This clone was picked up a small number of times. The chain is built from TRBV5-4 and TRBJ1-2, with no clear D. The CDR3 spans 12 residues. Trimming shortened V by 1 base and J by 6 bases, and 7 bases separated the two germline ends. Germline CDR1 is SGHNT and CDR2 is YYREEE (reference sequence). CDR3 nucleotides: TGTGCCAGCAGCTTGTACCTAAATGGCTACACCTTC. Translating it yields CASSLYLNGYTF.

This clone was found once. The chain couples TRBV9 to TRBJ1-6; the D is unclear. Deletions cut 1 base from V and 8 bases from J, with 4 bases between. Germline V gene data show CDR1 as SGDLS and CDR2 as YYNGEE. The CDR3 spans 12 residues. The CDR3 region is CASSVNDSPLHF. CDR3 nucleotides: TGTGCCAGCAGCGTAAACGATTCACCCCTCCACTTT.